The present TCR beta chain was sequenced within a study of CD8+ T cells in alopecia areata. Study observations and caveats: Lesional tissue from the scalp (especially in alopecia totalis/universalis) showed higher clonality than normal scalp. Scalp sample data also include resident alphabeta T cells from normal skin.

CDR1 SEHNR and CDR2 FQNEAQ come from the germline V gene (reference sequence). Trimming at V came to 5 bases and at J to 2 bases, leaving 5 bases not matched to a gene. CDR3 length: 14 amino acids. Peripheral blood and lesional scalp punch biopsies were taken from alopecia areata patients. T lymphocytes (CD4+ and CD8+) were sorted from PBMCs. Isolated RNA was reverse transcribed into cDNA used as the sequencing template. Data came from immunoSEQ multiplex PCR; TCRdb stores just in-frame clones and leaves some out. The sample holds approximately 24,000 clones, about 50% seen once. Comments on this clone: As yet, its antigen is unknown.

The sequenced material came from NKG2D-high CD8+ T cells sorted from blood. The gene calls are TRBV7-9 and TRBJ2-5; TRBD1 aligns across 7 bases. The sequence was collected from a human donor with alopecia areata. CDR3: CASSTTGVQETQYF. The CDR3 region has the DNA TGTGCCAGCAGCACAACAGGGGTTCAAGAGACCCAGTACTTC.